Shown below are 14 T cell receptor beta chains from a single sample sequenced in a study of shared clonotypes between healthy human individuals. TCRdb's copy holds only in-frame clones and misses some; the assay was immunoSEQ multiplex PCR. The repertoire has 950,000 to 1,300,000 clones, around four fifths of them found once; the top ten carry 1.4% to 1.5%. Sequencing was done on a sample of memory CD4+ T cells sorted from blood. Specified subset: CD45RA-negative fraction. The source is a man between 18 and 29 years old in good health.

CDR3 DNA sequence: TGTGCCAGCAGCTTCCTACAGGGAGGATATGGCTACACCTTC. It translates to CASSFLQGGYGYTF. V gene TRBV7-2 combines with J gene TRBJ1-2, with D tentatively TRBD1 (6 bases). V lost 3 bases to trimming and J lost 5 bases, with 13 bases between them. CDR3 length equals 14 residues. Germline V CDR1 and CDR2: SGHTA, FQGNSA.

This clone was detected a few times. This chain joins TRBV19 and TRBJ1-3; no reliable D call. The CDR3 has 13 amino acids. V was clipped by 8 bases and J by 3 bases, with 11 bases between them. Germline V lookup: CDR1 LNHDA, CDR2 SQIVND (reference sequence). The CDR3 bases are TGTGCCAGTCAAAGCGAGGTTGGAAACACCATATATTTT. This translates into CASQSEVGNTIYF.

This clone was observed many times. This chain uses TRBV5-8 with TRBJ1-3; D might be TRBD1 (5 bases). There are 15 residues in the CDR3. The germline V and J ends were trimmed by 5 bases and 0 bases, with 12 bases remaining between them. The germline V gene encodes CDR1 SGHTS and CDR2 YDEGEE. The CDR3 region has the DNA TGTGCCAGCAGTTTTCCAGGGTACTCTGGAAACACCATATATTTT. It specifies CASSFPGYSGNTIYF.

The rearrangement joins TRBV15 to TRBJ2-3; tentative D call: TRBD1 (5 bases). Germline V lookup: CDR1 LNHNV, CDR2 YYDKDF (reference sequence). With 3 bases removed from V and 6 bases from J, the gap between germline ends came to 16 bases. This CDR3 has 15 residues. CDR3 in amino acids: CATSRGRGKGDTQYF. The CDR3 nucleotides are TGTGCCACCAGCAGGGGAAGGGGAAAGGGGGATACGCAGTATTTT.

This chain connects TRBV7-9 to TRBJ2-7, with no clear D. Per the germline V gene, CDR1 is SEHNR and CDR2 is FQNEAQ (reference sequence). Between the trimmed V and J ends, which lost 2 bases and 4 bases, there was a span of 15 bases. The CDR3 is 15 residues long. The CDR3 here is CASSLFGETDYEQYF. DNA for the CDR3: TGTGCCAGCAGCTTATTTGGGGAAACCGATTACGAGCAGTACTTC.

This clone was detected only a few times. The V gene is TRBV10-1, the J gene TRBJ2-4; D unclear. Germline-derived CDR1 and CDR2 are WNHNN and SYGVQD (reference sequence). Trimming stripped 9 bases from V and 1 base from J, with 7 bases between. This CDR3 has 12 residues. In DNA, the CDR3 is TGCGCCAGGGATTCCGCCAAAAACATTCAGTACTTC. Translated: CARDSAKNIQYF.

The chain joins TRBV27 to TRBJ1-2, with unresolved D. Trimming took 6 bases from V and 0 from J, leaving 8 bases between them. Germline V CDR1 and CDR2: MNHEY, SMNVEV (reference sequence). The CDR3 totals 13 residues. The CDR3 sequence is CASSTQSNYGYTF. The CDR3 DNA follows: TGTGCCAGCAGCACACAGTCTAACTATGGCTACACCTTC.

The rearrangement joins TRBV4-3 to TRBJ2-1, with D possibly being TRBD2 (5 bases). CDR1 is LGHNA, CDR2 YSLEER, per germline. The V end was cut by 0 bases, the J end by 8 bases, with 20 bases between. The CDR3 length is 17 residues. CDR3 DNA: TGCGCCAGCAGCCAAGATGTTGGACTCGGGGTTGGGGATGAGCAGTTCTTC. This gives the protein CASSQDVGLGVGDEQFF.

The CDR3 is CASSLGEGANTEAFF. In DNA form, the CDR3 reads TGTGCCAGCAGCTTGGGGGAGGGGGCGAACACTGAAGCTTTCTTT. The chain is built from TRBV7-9 and TRBJ1-1, with 7 bases aligning to TRBD1. Germline CDR1 reads SEHNR; CDR2 reads FQNEAQ (reference sequence). The ends lost 3 bases at V and 1 base at J; junction bases unmatched: 5. CDR3 length: 15 amino acids.

V gene TRBV5-1 combines with J gene TRBJ1-1; 12 nucleotides line up with TRBD1. V dropped 0 bases and J dropped 1; count of bases not matched to a gene: 4. The CDR3 contains 17 residues. Germline V gene data show CDR1 as SGHRS and CDR2 as YFSETQ. The CDR3 coding sequence is TGCGCCAGCAGCTTGGCGGGACAGGGGGCAGGGAACACTGAAGCTTTCTTT. This gives the protein CASSLAGQGAGNTEAFF.

V and J are TRBV5-8 and TRBJ2-7; D unclear. This CDR3 is built from 12 residues. The germline CDR1 and CDR2 sequences are SGHTS and YDEGEE. V lost 1 base to trimming and J lost 4 bases, with 6 bases between them. The CDR3 DNA follows: TGTGCCAGCAGCTTGAATGATTACGAGCAGTACTTC. Its protein product is CASSLNDYEQYF.

V usage is TRBV5-1 and J usage is TRBJ2-1; 9 bases map to TRBD1. Germline CDR1 reads SGHRS; CDR2 reads YFSETQ. The V and J ends lost 4 bases and 9 bases, in that order; junction bases with no gene match: 14. The CDR3 has 16 residues. The CDR3: CASSPGGQGSKVEQFF. The DNA of the CDR3 is TGCGCCAGCAGCCCGGGTGGACAGGGGTCTAAAGTTGAGCAGTTCTTC.

The chain employs TRBV28 and TRBJ2-1; D is unclear. Germline V gives CDR1 MDHEN, CDR2 SYDVKM. The CDR3 consists of 14 residues. Trimming pared 4 bases from V and 9 bases from J, leaving 16 bases between. CDR3 in amino acids: CASSSSQVRSEQFF. CDR3 DNA: TGTGCCAGCAGTTCTTCCCAGGTTCGAAGTGAGCAGTTCTTC.

This chain joins TRBV11-2 and TRBJ2-5; perhaps TRBD2 as D (6 bases). Germline-derived CDR1 and CDR2 are SGHAT and FQNNGV. The ends were cut back, 0 bases at V and 2 bases at J, with 13 bases in the middle. The CDR3 spans 16 residues. For the CDR3, the DNA is TGTGCCAGCAGCTTAGATTGGGGGGTAGGGCAAGAGACCCAGTACTTC. The encoded protein is CASSLDWGVGQETQYF.